This T cell receptor (beta chain) was identified in a study of T cells in Graves' hyperthyroidism and ophthalmopathy. Trimming left V 5 bases short and J 8 bases short, with 21 bases between. Looked up from germline, CDR1 is MDHEN and CDR2 is SYDVKM. The CDR3 has 16 residues. There are many counts of this clonotype. What it recognizes is unknown. RNA transcripts provided the source from which TCR beta CDR3 regions were amplified. The study used the HTBI primer set for a first-round RT-PCR of the TCR CDR3. TCRdb re-called the multiplex PCR reads with MiXCR, one entry per CDR3 protein. This table holds 190,000 or so distinct CDR3 sequences, around 17% found once. Graves' hyperthyroidism was deemed stable given no ophthalmopathy progression within 18 months. Patients between 18 and 65 years old had hyperthyroidism, newly diagnosed and lasting under 2 months. General study results and limits: Blood held most thyroid clonotypes expanded above 0.001 frequency.

V is TRBV28 and J is TRBJ1-4; D may be TRBD1 (5 bases). This TCR came from a middle-aged man with Graves' hyperthyroidism. The sample consisted of blood. For the CDR3, the DNA is TGTGCCAGCAGTCCCCCAAGATTCGGGGGTGGAGAAAAACTGTTTTTT. Its translation: CASSPPRFGGGEKLFF. Full variable domain (outside the CDR3, taken from reference TRBV28 and TRBJ1-4): DVKVTQSSRYLVKRTGEKVFLECVQDMDHENMFWYRQDPGLGLRLIYFSYDVKMKEKGDIPEGYSVSREKKERFSLILESASTNQTSMYLCASSPPRFGGGEKLFFGSGTQLSVL.